These T cell receptor beta chains were read from a single sample in a study of blood T cells in healthy people across ages. TCRdb re-derived calls from the 5' RACE reads in MiXCR, one entry per CDR3 protein. Of 1.5 million to 1.9 million distinct CDR3 sequences in the sample, approximately 43% were seen once. Sequences were obtained from blood. Source of these receptors: a woman aged 18-30 years in good health. Each CDR3 is given with its conserved first and last residue. The D gene is left open where the match is weak. Rows may omit the clone size; those that give it use once, few, many or a size class.

>TRBD2|TRBV28|TRBJ2-7|once
TGTGCCAGCAGTTGGGGGACTAGCGGGAGGGAGGACGAGCAGTACTTC
CASSWGTSGREDEQYF
>TRBD2|TRBV5-1|TRBJ2-5|.
TGCGCCAGCAGCCCCTGGACTAGCCGGGAAGGGGAGACCCAGTACTTC
CASSPWTSREGETQYF
>TRBD1|TRBV5-1|TRBJ2-1|few
TGCGCCAGCAGCTTCGAACAGGGGTTCGATGAGCAGTTCTTC
CASSFEQGFDEQFF
>.|TRBV11-2|TRBJ2-1|.
TGTGCCAGCAGGGTGTCGGAGAATGAGCAGTTCTTC
CASRVSENEQFF
>.|TRBV10-3|TRBJ1-4|.
TGTGCCATCAGTGAGGGAAATAGCGTCAGGGAGGATGAAAAACTGTTTTTT
CAISEGNSVREDEKLFF
>.|TRBV10-3|TRBJ1-2|few
TGTGCCATCAGTGATTCGGACAGCTATGGCTACACCTTC
CAISDSDSYGYTF
>TRBD1|TRBV2|TRBJ2-1|.
TGTGCCAGCTCTTGGACAGGGGGTGGGAATGAGCAGTTCTTC
CASSWTGGGNEQFF
>.|TRBV6-5|TRBJ2-3|.
TGTGCCAGCGCTCGGGGAGGCAGGTGGTCAGATACGCAGTATTTT
CASARGGRWSDTQYF
>.|TRBV4-3|TRBJ2-3|.
TGCGCCAGCAGCCAAGATCTGCGGGGCATCACAGATACGCAGTATTTT
CASSQDLRGITDTQYF
>.|TRBV30|TRBJ1-2|.
TGTGCCTGGAGTCGCGGCGGGTTAGGCTACACCTTC
CAWSRGGLGYTF
>.|TRBV7-9|TRBJ2-7|.
TGTGCCAGCAGCCAGGGCTCTTTGACCTACGAGCAGTACTTC
CASSQGSLTYEQYF
>.|TRBV4-1|TRBJ2-5|few
TGCGCCAGCAGCCAAGGAGCCGGGAAAGAGACCCAGTACTTC
CASSQGAGKETQYF
>.|TRBV6-2/TRBV6-3|TRBJ1-1|.
TGTGCCAGCAGTTACTCGCCAGTAACGATGAACACTGAAGCTTTCTTT
CASSYSPVTMNTEAFF
>.|TRBV27|TRBJ2-5|.
TGTGCCAGCAGTTTTGGGACACTGCAAGAGACCCAGTACTTC
CASSFGTLQETQYF
>.|TRBV30|TRBJ1-4|.
TGTGCCTTCGACACATCTAATGAAAAACTGTTTTTT
CAFDTSNEKLFF
>.|TRBV7-2|TRBJ2-3|.
TGTGCCAGCCGATGGGGACTCGGCACAGATACGCAGTATTTT
CASRWGLGTDTQYF
>.|TRBV3-1|TRBJ1-1|.
TGTGCCAGCAGCCAAGTTGGGGGTAGGGCTTTCTTT
CASSQVGGRAFF
>TRBD2|TRBV13|TRBJ2-7|.
TGTGCCAGCAGCTTGGCGGGGGGTCAATCCTACGAGCAGTACTTC
CASSLAGGQSYEQYF
>.|TRBV20-1|TRBJ1-2|.
TGCAGTGCTGGCCCGGACAGTAACTATGGCTACACCTTC
CSAGPDSNYGYTF
>TRBD2|TRBV4-3|TRBJ2-1|.
TGCGCCAGCAGCCCGGGACTAGCGCTCTATGAGCAGTTCTTC
CASSPGLALYEQFF
>.|TRBV18|TRBJ1-2|.
TGTGCCAGCTCACCAGAGACCGGGGCTAACTATGGCTACACCTTC
CASSPETGANYGYTF
>.|TRBV29-1|TRBJ1-2|few
TGCAGCGTTGAGGGGGGATGGGGCTACACCTTC
CSVEGGWGYTF
>.|TRBV20-1|TRBJ2-7|.
TGCAGTGCTAGAGTCCCGGAAAACTCCTACGAGCAGTACTTC
CSARVPENSYEQYF
>.|TRBV20-1|TRBJ1-5|few
TGCAGTGCTAGCCCCGTGACCGGGGGTAGGTATCAGCCCCAGCATTTT
CSASPVTGGRYQPQHF
>.|TRBV20-1|TRBJ2-7|few
TGCAGTGCTAGTAAAGTCCCCGGGACGGAACCCAACGAGCAGTACTTC
CSASKVPGTEPNEQYF
>TRBD2|TRBV20-1|TRBJ2-1|.
TGCAGTGCTCTGACTAGCGGGGGGGACTCCTACAATGAGCAGTTCTTC
CSALTSGGDSYNEQFF
>TRBD1|TRBV2|TRBJ2-7|.
TGTGCCATCCGTACGAAATCAACGGGGGACAGGCCCTCCTACGAGCAGTACTTC
CAIRTKSTGDRPSYEQYF
>TRBD1|TRBV20-1|TRBJ2-7|.
TGCAGTGCAAAGGGACAGGGGCGGTACGAGCAGTACTTC
CSAKGQGRYEQYF
>.|TRBV19|TRBJ2-1|few
TGTGCCAGTAGTCCCCGTTTGGGATACACAGATAACTACAATGAGCAGTTCTTC
CASSPRLGYTDNYNEQFF
>.|TRBV12-3/TRBV12-4|TRBJ2-3|.
TGTGCCAGCAGTTTTGGAGCTAGCACCCTCGATACGCAGTATTTT
CASSFGASTLDTQYF
>.|TRBV4-1|TRBJ1-2|.
TGCGCCAGCAACCAAGACTGGGGGGGTGGCTACACCTTC
CASNQDWGGGYTF
>.|TRBV2|TRBJ1-2|.
TGTGCCAGCAGCGGGACAACAACTAACTATGGCTACACCTTC
CASSGTTTNYGYTF
>.|TRBV30|TRBJ1-2|few
TGTGCCTGGAGTGTCGGTAGGGCCCTCTATGGCTACACCTTC
CAWSVGRALYGYTF
>.|TRBV7-9|TRBJ2-3|.
TGTGCCAGCAGCCCCACAGTCCCGGGGACAGATACGCAGTATTTT
CASSPTVPGTDTQYF
>.|TRBV20-1|TRBJ1-1|.
TGCAGTGCCCCTCCGACAGGTTATGGCACTGAAGCTTTCTTT
CSAPPTGYGTEAFF
>.|TRBV12-5|TRBJ2-1|few
TGTGCTAGCAATGACAGGTTTGACAATGAGCAGTTCTTC
CASNDRFDNEQFF
>.|TRBV2|TRBJ2-3|.
TGTGCCAGCAGTGTAGGTCACCTGATATTAAATACGCAGTATTTT
CASSVGHLILNTQYF
>TRBD1|TRBV20-1|TRBJ2-7|.
TGCAGTGCTAGAGCAACTGGGACAGGGAACGAGCAGTACTTC
CSARATGTGNEQYF
>.|TRBV7-8|TRBJ2-1|.
TGTGCCAGCAGCTTATCTTCGTGGGACGATGAGCAGTTCTTC
CASSLSSWDDEQFF
>.|TRBV20-1|TRBJ2-7|few
TGCAGTGCGGGGACACCCAACTCCTACGAGCAGTACTTC
CSAGTPNSYEQYF
>.|TRBV6-1|TRBJ2-4|.
TGTGCCAGCAGCTCGCTCGCACTATCGGGAGAGCAGTACTTC
CASSSLALSGEQYF
>.|TRBV5-1|TRBJ2-5|few
TGCGCCAGCAGCTTTAGGGTTGCGGAGACCCAGTACTTC
CASSFRVAETQYF
>TRBD1|TRBV11-2|TRBJ2-7|.
TGTGCCAGCAGCACGTACAGGGGCCATACCTACGAGCAGTACTTC
CASSTYRGHTYEQYF
>.|TRBV18|TRBJ1-2|.
TGTGCCAGCTCACCACTTTCGTTTACAGACAGGAACTATGGCTACACCTTC
CASSPLSFTDRNYGYTF
>TRBD1|TRBV19|TRBJ1-5|.
TGTGCCACTAAAGAAACCCCGGGACAGGGTTTTCAGCCCCAGCATTTT
CATKETPGQGFQPQHF
>TRBD2|TRBV4-1|TRBJ2-1|.
TGCGCCAGCAGCCAAGTGGGGCTTAGCGGGGGCGATGAGCAGTTCTTC
CASSQVGLSGGDEQFF
>.|TRBV29-1|TRBJ2-7|.
TGCAGCGTTGGAGACCCGAGGGACTCCTACGAGCAGTACTTC
CSVGDPRDSYEQYF
>TRBD2|TRBV7-9|TRBJ2-7|.
TGTGCCACCTCTGGAGGGACTACCCCCTACGAGCAGTACTTC
CATSGGTTPYEQYF
>TRBD1|TRBV7-2|TRBJ2-2|few
TGTGCCAGCAGCGTAGGGGGCGCGACACCACTAAACACCGGGGAGCTGTTTTTT
CASSVGGATPLNTGELFF
>.|TRBV6-2/TRBV6-3|TRBJ1-3|.
TGTGCCAGCAGCCTTCGGACCCGAAACACCATATATTTT
CASSLRTRNTIYF
>TRBD2|TRBV5-1|TRBJ2-7|.
TGCGCCAGCAGCTCCGGGGGGTACTACAATGAGCAGTACTTC
CASSSGGYYNEQYF
>.|TRBV6-2/TRBV6-3|TRBJ2-3|many
TGTGCCAGCAGCCGGGACTTCACAGATACGCAGTATTTT
CASSRDFTDTQYF
>.|TRBV27|TRBJ2-7|few
TGTGCCAGCAGTTGGGAGACCGCCACCTACGAGCAGTACTTC
CASSWETATYEQYF
>TRBD1|TRBV4-3|TRBJ2-7|few
TGCGCCAGCAGCGCACGACAGGGAATTGGCTACGAGCAGTACTTC
CASSARQGIGYEQYF
>.|TRBV2|TRBJ1-5|.
TGTGCCAGCAGTGAAGTGGTCCCCAGCCAGCCCCAGCATTTT
CASSEVVPSQPQHF
>.|TRBV12-3/TRBV12-4|TRBJ2-5|.
TGTGCCAGCAGTTTTCTAGGAGGGCGAGACCAAGAGACCCAGTACTTC
CASSFLGGRDQETQYF
>.|TRBV3-1|TRBJ1-1|few
TGTGCCAGCAGCATCAGGGGTGAGGACACTGAAGCTTTCTTT
CASSIRGEDTEAFF
>.|TRBV12-3/TRBV12-4|TRBJ2-7|few
TGTGCCAGCAGGCTACGGGCCACCTACGAGCAGTACTTC
CASRLRATYEQYF
>TRBD2|TRBV12-3/TRBV12-4|TRBJ2-3|.
TGTGCCAGCAGTTCCCCCGGACTAGCGGGGATCACAGATACGCAGTATTTT
CASSSPGLAGITDTQYF
>.|TRBV3-1|TRBJ2-3|.
TGTGCCAGCAGCCAAGGAAGGGTCCACACAGGTACGCAGTATTTT
CASSQGRVHTGTQYF